This paragraph reports one T cell receptor (beta chain). The entry originates in a study of shared clonotypes between healthy human individuals. The naive CD8 population came from CD45RO-negative cells selected for CCR7, without terminally differentiated effector memory CD45RA+ cells. Genomic DNA per cell subset filled all wells of several immunoSEQ plates. The protocol was immunoSEQ multiplex PCR, while the TCRdb copy is restricted to in-frame clones and leaves out a portion. The sample lists around 2,000,000 clones, 85% to 95% occurring once. This CDR3 has 13 amino acids. V dropped 5 bases and J dropped 0 bases, with 5 bases sitting between them. Germline loops: CDR1 MNHEY, CDR2 SMNVEV (reference sequence).

Sequences were obtained from naive CD8+ T cells from PBMCs. The chain couples TRBV27 to TRBJ1-5, with D hard to call. This sequence was found in a man between 18 and 35 years old in good health. Some clones in this sample may be carry-over from other donors' samples. The CDR3 region is CASSHNSNQPQHF. In DNA form, the CDR3 reads TGTGCCAGCAGTCATAATAGCAATCAGCCCCAGCATTTT.